This is a list of T cell receptor beta chains from one sample in a study of CD8+ T cells in alopecia areata. The method was immunoSEQ multiplex PCR; TCRdb's version includes in-frame clones alone and lacks a portion of them. Found here are about 42,000 clones, roughly 65% of them singletons; the top ten hold 20% to 25%. This sample comprised CD8+ T cells sorted from blood, obtained at week 4, from a patient treated with tofacitinib. The receptors derive from a human donor with alopecia areata. Each CDR3 is given with its conserved first and last residue. Fields, in order: V gene, J gene, D gene, CDR3 protein. A D gene is named only where the DNA matches it firmly.

v_gene: TRBV5-6
j_gene: TRBJ2-7
d_gene: TRBD1
CDR3aa: CASSLEQGAHEQYF

v_gene: TRBV29-1
j_gene: TRBJ1-2
d_gene: .
CDR3aa: CSVRREDYGYTF

v_gene: TRBV5-1
j_gene: TRBJ2-6
d_gene: .
CDR3aa: CASSPRAEASGANVLTF

v_gene: TRBV2
j_gene: TRBJ2-2
d_gene: TRBD2
CDR3aa: CASSEFGGVTGELFF

v_gene: TRBV30
j_gene: TRBJ2-7
d_gene: .
CDR3aa: CAWSVTAYEQYF

v_gene: TRBV4-1
j_gene: TRBJ1-2
d_gene: TRBD1
CDR3aa: CASSLDRAHYGYTF

v_gene: TRBV7-9
j_gene: TRBJ2-1
d_gene: .
CDR3aa: CASSGYTEQFF

v_gene: TRBV7-9
j_gene: TRBJ2-6
d_gene: .
CDR3aa: CASSSPGLLSSGANVLTF

v_gene: TRBV29-1
j_gene: TRBJ1-4
d_gene: .
CDR3aa: CSVWGTGDINEKLFF

v_gene: TRBV29-1
j_gene: TRBJ1-2
d_gene: TRBD1
CDR3aa: CSGPSTGEDGYTF

v_gene: TRBV5-1
j_gene: TRBJ2-2
d_gene: .
CDR3aa: CASTVSGELFF

v_gene: TRBV4-3
j_gene: TRBJ2-7
d_gene: TRBD1
CDR3aa: CASSQDRDRVHEQYF

v_gene: TRBV7-8
j_gene: TRBJ2-7
d_gene: .
CDR3aa: CASTPWRRDEIYEQYF